Below, 24 T cell receptor beta chains from the same sample are listed, as sequenced in a study of shared clonotypes between healthy human individuals. The repertoire was sequenced with immunoSEQ multiplex PCR; TCRdb's copy has only in-frame clones and lacks some. Of millions of clones in the sample, 80% to 95% are singletons; the top ten hold approximately 0.4%. The sequencing input was naive CD4+ T cells from PBMCs. Noted subset: CD45RA+ positively selected. Source of these receptors: a man aged 18-30 years in good health. Some clones in this sample may be carry-over from other donors' samples.

As to this clone: The same CDR3 is also encoded by other DNA sequences in this sample. The chain is built from TRBV11-2 and TRBJ2-7; 7 positions agree with TRBD1. Germline CDR1 SGHAT, CDR2 FQNNGV. The CDR3 has 15 residues. The ends lost 1 base at V and 0 bases at J; junction bases unmatched: 3. CDR3 loop: CASSLVRGSSYEQYF. The CDR3, as DNA: TGTGCCAGCAGCTTAGTCAGGGGGAGCTCCTACGAGCAGTACTTC.

For the CDR3, the DNA is TGTGCCAGCAGTGAAGACAGGGGAGAGGCTTTCTTT. It encodes CASSEDRGEAFF. The V and J genes are TRBV2 and TRBJ1-1, with 7 bases aligning to TRBD1. V lost 1 base and J lost 11; bases outside the gene matches: 4. The CDR3 has 12 amino acids. Germline assignment: CDR1 SNHLY and CDR2 FYNNEI.

This clone was seen a handful of times. Other nucleotide sequences in the sample specify the same CDR3. The genes are TRBV5-1 and TRBJ1-1, with D hard to call. The V and J ends lost 1 base and 1 base respectively, with 5 bases between them. Germline V gives CDR1 SGHRS, CDR2 YFSETQ. CDR3 size: 13 residues. The CDR3 sequence: CASSLTQNTEAFF. The CDR3 coding sequence is TGCGCCAGCAGCTTGACACAGAACACTGAAGCTTTCTTT. The full variable domain, its missing parts supplied by reference TRBV5-1 and TRBJ1-1, is KAGVTQTPRYLIKTRGQQVTLSCSPISGHRSVSWYQQTPGQGLQFLFEYFSETQRNKGNFPGRFSGRQFSNSRSEMNVSTLELGDSALYLCASSLTQNTEAFFGQGTRLTVV.

This clone was detected only a few times. This chain uses TRBV4-2 with TRBJ2-7, with 8 bases identical to TRBD2. CDR1 and CDR2 (germline): LGHNA, YNFKEQ. CDR3 length: 21 amino acids. After removal of 4 bases from V and 1 base from J, the junction contained 24 bases not matched to a gene. The CDR3 DNA follows: TGTGCCAGCAGCCCCCACGTTAGGGCGGGAGGACGGGCGGAAAGTTCCTACGAGCAGTACTTC. Translated, it gives CASSPHVRAGGRAESSYEQYF.

V gene TRBV6-1 combines with J gene TRBJ1-2; D unclear. This CDR3 contains 14 residues. V lost 2 bases and J 2 bases, leaving 9 bases between the germline ends. Per the germline V gene, CDR1 is MNHNS and CDR2 is SASEGT. CDR3 DNA sequence: TGTGCCAGCAGTGAAAGTGGCGCAAACTATGGCTACACCTTC. Its translation: CASSESGANYGYTF.

The chain recombines TRBV7-9 with TRBJ1-1; D is unresolved. Germline CDR1 SEHNR, CDR2 FQNEAQ (reference sequence). The CDR3 loop spans 12 amino acids. V was pared by 0 bases and J by 3 bases, with 2 bases between. The CDR3 here is CASSLAHTEAFF. The CDR3 DNA reads as TGTGCCAGCAGCTTAGCGCACACTGAAGCTTTCTTT.

The rearrangement joins TRBV2 to TRBJ2-3; 7 nucleotides match TRBD1. With 6 bases clipped from V and 1 base from J, the junction kept 10 bases outside the gene matches. Germline assignment: CDR1 SNHLY and CDR2 FYNNEI. This CDR3 comprises 16 residues. The CDR3 nucleotides read TGTGCCAGCAGAAACGACAGGGCCACTGGCACAGATACGCAGTATTTT. Protein product: CASRNDRATGTDTQYF. Based on the CDR3 plus reference TRBV2 and TRBJ2-3, the full variable domain is EPEVTQTPSHQVTQMGQEVILRCVPISNHLYFYWYRQILGQKVEFLVSFYNNEISEKSEIFDDQFSVERPDGSNFTLKIRSTKLEDSAMYFCASRNDRATGTDTQYFGPGTRLTVL.

The table lists this clone with a count of one. CDR3 nucleotide sequence: TGTGCCAGCAGTGACTCTCGGGCTAGCGGGAGGAAGTGCAAAAACATTCAGTACTTC. Encoded protein: CASSDSRASGRKCKNIQYF. This sequence joins TRBV6-4 and TRBJ2-4; 11 bases match TRBD2. Germline CDR1 is MRHNA and CDR2 is SNTAGT. Germline trimming cut 0 bases from V and 3 bases from J; bases unmatched to any gene: 10. This CDR3 has 19 amino acids.

This chain joins TRBV19 and TRBJ2-1; tentative D call: TRBD1 (5 bases). CDR1 and CDR2 from the germline V gene are LNHDA and SQIVND (reference sequence). Deletions cut 1 base from V and 3 bases from J, with 10 bases between. The CDR3 totals 15 residues. The DNA of the CDR3 is TGTGCCAGTAGTATAGGACAGCCAATCTACAATGAGCAGTTCTTC. Protein sequence: CASSIGQPIYNEQFF. Looking up the rest from reference TRBV19 and TRBJ2-1 gives the full variable domain: DGGITQSPKYLFRKEGQNVTLSCEQNLNHDAMYWYRQDPGQGLRLIYYSQIVNDFQKGDIAEGYSVSREKKESFPLTVTSAQKNPTAFYLCASSIGQPIYNEQFFGPGTRLTVL.

Notes on this clone: Other DNA sequences in the sample encode the same CDR3. This chain uses TRBV7-9 with TRBJ2-1, with D maybe TRBD2 (6 bases). The V and J ends lost 6 bases and 0 bases respectively, with 15 bases between them. The CDR3 has 16 residues. From germline, CDR1 is SEHNR and CDR2 FQNEAQ (reference sequence). DNA for the CDR3: TGTGCCAGCAGTCCGAGGGGCGGGAACTCCTACAATGAGCAGTTCTTC. This codes for CASSPRGGNSYNEQFF.

This chain uses TRBV5-1 with TRBJ1-5; perhaps TRBD1 as D (5 bases). Germline CDR1 SGHRS, CDR2 YFSETQ. Trimming removed 4 bases from V and 0 bases from J, with 8 bases in between. CDR3 length equals 14 residues. The chain's CDR3 is CASSPDISNQPQHF. CDR3 nucleotide sequence: TGCGCCAGCAGCCCGGACATTAGCAATCAGCCCCAGCATTTT.

The rearrangement uses TRBV7-2 and TRBJ1-1; D is perhaps TRBD1 (5 bases). V dropped 2 bases and J dropped 10 bases, with 20 bases sitting between them. The CDR3 covers 15 residues. Germline CDR1 reads SGHTA; CDR2 reads FQGNSA. Written as DNA, the CDR3 is TGTGCCAGCAGCTTAATAGCGCAGGGAACGATTCGAGCTTTCTTT. Amino acid sequence: CASSLIAQGTIRAFF. Filled out from reference TRBV7-2 and TRBJ1-1, the complete variable domain reads GAGVSQSPSNKVTEKGKDVELRCDPISGHTALYWYRQSLGQGLEFLIYFQGNSAPDKSGLPSDRFSAERTGGSVSTLTIQRTQQEDSAVYLCASSLIAQGTIRAFFGQGTRLTVV.

The gene calls are TRBV2 and TRBJ1-2; the D gene is possibly TRBD1 (6 bases). This CDR3 has 12 residues. V lost 4 bases, J lost 8 bases, and 11 bases lay in between. CDR1 SNHLY and CDR2 FYNNEI come from the germline V gene. The CDR3 spells CASSVIRGGYTF. In DNA, the CDR3 is TGTGCCAGCAGTGTTATCAGGGGAGGCTACACCTTC.

The chain recombines TRBV19 with TRBJ2-1; perhaps TRBD1 as D (6 bases). Trimming removed 2 bases from V and 4 bases from J, with 15 bases in between. Per germline, CDR1 LNHDA and CDR2 SQIVND (reference sequence). The CDR3 totals 16 residues. This CDR3 reads CASSILDRTFYNEQFF. CDR3 nucleotide sequence: TGTGCCAGTAGTATACTAGACAGGACCTTTTACAATGAGCAGTTCTTC.

As concerns this clone: The same CDR3 also results from other DNA sequences found in this sample. The chain links TRBV5-4 to TRBJ2-5, with D unclear. In germline, CDR1 is SGHNT, CDR2 YYREEE (reference sequence). The CDR3 has 13 amino acids. Trimming pared 0 bases from V and 3 bases from J, leaving 6 bases between. In DNA, the CDR3 is TGTGCCAGCAGCTTGGGGCCGGAAGAGACCCAGTACTTC. This gives the protein CASSLGPEETQYF.

V and J are TRBV5-5 and TRBJ2-7; D is undetermined. There are 12 residues in the CDR3. V was trimmed by 0 bases and J by 6 bases, leaving 7 bases between them. Germline assignment: CDR1 SGHKS and CDR2 YYEKEE (reference sequence). As DNA, the CDR3 is TGTGCCAGCAGCTTGGTCTGGGGCGAGCAGTACTTC. Its translation: CASSLVWGEQYF.

V usage is TRBV5-4 and J usage is TRBJ2-1; possible D gene TRBD2, 6 bases. Germline CDR1 reads SGHNT; CDR2 reads YYREEE (reference sequence). This CDR3 has 15 amino acids. V dropped 1 base and J dropped 0 bases, with 8 bases sitting between them. The CDR3 DNA reads as TGTGCCAGCAGCTTGATGGGACTCTCCTACAATGAGCAGTTCTTC. Its translation: CASSLMGLSYNEQFF.

The DNA of the CDR3 is TGTGCCAGCAGCTTAGCGGGAGCCAGCTCAGATACGCAGTATTTT. Protein product: CASSLAGASSDTQYF. This chain links TRBV7-2 with TRBJ2-3; D is perhaps TRBD2 (5 bases). The germline V gene encodes CDR1 SGHTA and CDR2 FQGNSA. The CDR3 is made up of 15 amino acids. The V end was cut by 0 bases, the J end by 4 bases, with 11 bases between.

The chain uses TRBV18 and TRBJ1-2, with D uncertain. Trimming removed 0 bases from V and 8 bases from J, with 7 bases in between. The V gene's germline CDR1 is KGHSH and CDR2 LQKENI. The CDR3 contains 12 residues. CDR3 coding DNA: TGTGCCAGCTCACCACCGGAGGGAGGCTACACCTTC. Protein: CASSPPEGGYTF.

The chain combines TRBV11-2 with TRBJ2-2, with 12 bases fitting TRBD2. V shed 0 bases, J shed 4 bases, and the junction held 9 bases outside the gene matches. This CDR3 region has 19 residues. Germline V gene sequence: CDR1 SGHAT, CDR2 FQNNGV. The CDR3 nucleotides read TGTGCCAGCAGCTTAGATAAGATCCTAGCGGGAGGGCCCACCGGGGAGCTGTTTTTT. Its protein product is CASSLDKILAGGPTGELFF.

With respect to this clone: This CDR3 is also generated by other DNA sequences in the sample. The chain has TRBV11-3 and TRBJ2-7; D remains unclear. CDR1 and CDR2 (germline): SGHNT, YENEEA. Trimming took off 1 base at V and 0 bases at J, with 4 bases between the two ends. The CDR3 runs 13 residues. The CDR3 protein is CASSLGPSYEQYF. For the CDR3, the DNA is TGTGCCAGCAGCTTAGGGCCCTCCTACGAGCAGTACTTC.

The chain links TRBV7-9 to TRBJ2-1; D remains unclear. Looked up from germline, CDR1 is SEHNR and CDR2 is FQNEAQ (reference sequence). V was clipped by 4 bases and J by 0 bases, with 10 bases between them. This CDR3 spans 15 amino acids. This CDR3 is CASSSSPSSYNEQFF. CDR3 in DNA: TGTGCCAGCAGCTCAAGCCCGTCCTCCTACAATGAGCAGTTCTTC.

This clone was seen a single time. This chain connects TRBV6-5 to TRBJ2-1; D call uncertain. The length of the CDR3 is 13 residues. Trimming took off 6 bases at V and 8 bases at J, with 14 bases between the two ends. CDR1 and CDR2 (germline): MNHEY, SVGAGI. The CDR3 loop is CASRTLIAHEQFF. In DNA form, the CDR3 reads TGTGCCAGCAGAACACTTATAGCCCATGAGCAGTTCTTC.

The chain combines TRBV19 with TRBJ1-5, with D unclear. CDR3 length: 15 residues. Trimming left V 5 bases short and J 0 bases short, with 11 bases between. Germline V gene lookup returns CDR1 LNHDA and CDR2 SQIVND (reference sequence). This CDR3 reads CASSYTAYSNQPQHF. The CDR3 region has the DNA TGTGCCAGTAGTTACACAGCTTATAGCAATCAGCCCCAGCATTTT. The variable domain in full, with the rest retrieved from reference TRBV19 and TRBJ1-5, is DGGITQSPKYLFRKEGQNVTLSCEQNLNHDAMYWYRQDPGQGLRLIYYSQIVNDFQKGDIAEGYSVSREKKESFPLTVTSAQKNPTAFYLCASSYTAYSNQPQHFGDGTRLSIL.